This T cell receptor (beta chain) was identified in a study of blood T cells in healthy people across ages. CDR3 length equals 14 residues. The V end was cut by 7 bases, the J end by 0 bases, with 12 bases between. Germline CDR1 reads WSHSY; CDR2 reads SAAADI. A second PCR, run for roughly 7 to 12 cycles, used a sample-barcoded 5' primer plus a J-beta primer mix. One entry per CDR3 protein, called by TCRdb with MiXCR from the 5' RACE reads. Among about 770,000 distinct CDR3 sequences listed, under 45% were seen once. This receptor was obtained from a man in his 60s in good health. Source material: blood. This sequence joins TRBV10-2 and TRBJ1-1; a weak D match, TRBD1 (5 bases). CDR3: CASTGMGLNTEAFF. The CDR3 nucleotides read TGCGCCAGCACAGGGATGGGTTTGAACACTGAAGCTTTCTTT.